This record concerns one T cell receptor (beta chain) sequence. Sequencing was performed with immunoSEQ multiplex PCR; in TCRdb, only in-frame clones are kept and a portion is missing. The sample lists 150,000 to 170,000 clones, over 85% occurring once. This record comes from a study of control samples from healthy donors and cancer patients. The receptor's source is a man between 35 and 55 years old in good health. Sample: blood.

The CDR3 loop is CASSHLQGYQETQYF. The CDR3 coding sequence is TGCGCCAGCAGCCATCTACAGGGGTACCAAGAGACCCAGTACTTC. The gene calls are TRBV4-1 and TRBJ2-5; the match to TRBD1 covers 7 bases. V was pared by 3 bases and J by 0 bases, with 4 bases of the junction left unmatched. CDR1 and CDR2 from the germline V gene are MGHRA and YSYEKL. The CDR3 has 15 amino acids.